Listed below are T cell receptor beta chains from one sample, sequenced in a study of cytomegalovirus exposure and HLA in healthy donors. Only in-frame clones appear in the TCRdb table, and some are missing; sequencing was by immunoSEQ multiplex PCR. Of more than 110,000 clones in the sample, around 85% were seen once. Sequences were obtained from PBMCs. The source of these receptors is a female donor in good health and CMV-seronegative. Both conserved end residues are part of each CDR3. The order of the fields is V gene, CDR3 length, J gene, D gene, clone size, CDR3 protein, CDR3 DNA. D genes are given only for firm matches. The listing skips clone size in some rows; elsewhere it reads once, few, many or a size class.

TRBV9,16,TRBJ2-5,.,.,CASSVEGGTIQETQYF,TGTGCCAGCAGCGTAGAAGGGGGGACTATCCAAGAGACCCAGTACTTC
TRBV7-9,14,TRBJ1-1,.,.,CASSLALGGTEAFF,TGTGCCAGCAGCTTAGCGCTGGGGGGCACTGAAGCTTTCTTT
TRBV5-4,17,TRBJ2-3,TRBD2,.,CASSLFREGPSTDTQYF,TGTGCCAGCAGCTTGTTCCGGGAGGGTCCTAGCACAGATACGCAGTATTTT
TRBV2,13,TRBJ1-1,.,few,CASERTAVAEAFF,TGTGCCAGCGAGAGGACAGCCGTGGCTGAAGCTTTCTTT
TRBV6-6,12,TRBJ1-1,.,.,CASSHPDFEAFF,TGTGCCAGCAGCCACCCGGACTTTGAAGCTTTCTTT
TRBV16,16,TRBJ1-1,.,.,CASSRNRHGMNTEAFF,TGTGCCAGCAGCCGAAACAGGCACGGAATGAACACTGAAGCTTTCTTT
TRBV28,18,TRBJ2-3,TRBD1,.,CASSTWTGGERTADTQYF,TGTGCCAGCAGTACCTGGACAGGGGGCGAACGAACGGCAGATACGCAGTATTTT
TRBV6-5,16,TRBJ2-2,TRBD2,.,CASSYSRTSVTGELFF,TGTGCCAGCAGTTACTCTAGGACTAGCGTCACCGGGGAGCTGTTTTTT
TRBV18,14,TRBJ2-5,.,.,CASSPPGARETQYF,TGTGCCAGCTCACCACCGGGGGCTAGGGAGACCCAGTACTTC
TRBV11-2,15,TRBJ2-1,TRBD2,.,CASSLSGRSDNEQFF,TGTGCCAGCAGCCTTAGCGGGAGGTCGGACAATGAGCAGTTCTTC
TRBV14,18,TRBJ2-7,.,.,CASSQRAAGRYIRYEQYF,TGTGCCAGCAGCCAGAGGGCCGCGGGGAGATATATCCGCTACGAGCAGTACTTC
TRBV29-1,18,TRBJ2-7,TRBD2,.,CSVAFGASGNLWSYEQYF,TGCAGCGTTGCATTCGGAGCTAGCGGGAATTTATGGTCCTACGAGCAGTACTTC
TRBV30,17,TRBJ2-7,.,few,CAWSSPPDRRASYEQYF,TGTGCCTGGAGTTCCCCGCCAGACAGGAGAGCCTCCTACGAGCAGTACTTC
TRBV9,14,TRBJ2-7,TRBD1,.,CASSVGTGNYEQYF,TGTGCCAGCAGCGTCGGGACAGGGAACTACGAGCAGTACTTC
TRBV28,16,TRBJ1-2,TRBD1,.,CASTLRDRGRERGYTF,TGTGCCAGCACTCTCCGGGACAGGGGGCGCGAGCGGGGCTACACCTTC
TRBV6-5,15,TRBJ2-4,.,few,CASSYSDRAKNIQYF,TGTGCCAGCAGTTACTCTGACAGAGCCAAAAACATTCAGTACTTC
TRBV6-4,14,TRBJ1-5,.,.,CASSPVWGGQPQHF,TGTGCCAGCAGCCCCGTCTGGGGAGGGCAGCCCCAGCATTTT
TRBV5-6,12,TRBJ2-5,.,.,CASSEDTETQYF,TGTGCCAGCAGCGAGGATACGGAGACCCAGTACTTC
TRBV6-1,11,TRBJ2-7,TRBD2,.,CASTAGGRQYF,TGTGCCAGCACGGCGGGAGGGAGGCAGTACTTC